The TCR beta chain described here comes from a study of CD8 T cells in ankylosing spondylitis. Study-wide results and limits: In ankylosing spondylitis blood, a motif of about eight highly homologous TCR beta variants appeared characteristic.

TCRdb independently ran MiXCR on the 5' RACE reads; one entry per CDR3 protein. The sample has approximately 260,000 distinct CDR3 sequences; about 9.1% are singletons. This clonotype was seen a few times. Its antigen is not known. The TCR was taken from a male donor with ankylosing spondylitis or in good health (not recorded which). Source material: blood, either unsorted or a sorted T cell fraction (not recorded which).

The CDR3: CASSFGTQNTEAFF. CDR3 coding DNA: TGTGCCAGCAGCTTCGGGACGCAGAACACTGAAGCTTTCTTT. This rearrangement joins TRBV11-2 to TRBJ1-1; D perhaps matches TRBD1 (5 bases). V was clipped by 3 bases and J by 1 base, with 9 bases between them. Germline CDR1 reads SGHAT; CDR2 reads FQNNGV. This CDR3 contains 14 residues.